This T cell receptor beta chain was recorded in a study of graft-versus-host responses after intestinal transplantation. Profiled with immunoSEQ multiplex PCR; TCRdb holds only in-frame clones, not every one. The sample gives 75,000 to 95,000 clones, roughly 91% of which show up once; 1.5% to 2.5% is in the top ten. J lost 8 bases, V lost 2 bases, and 10 bases had no gene match. Germline lookup yields CDR1 SGHRS and CDR2 YFSETQ. The CDR3 is made up of 16 amino acids. With respect to this clone: Its antigen is as yet unknown.

The chain carries TRBV5-1 and TRBJ2-2, with 9 positions matching TRBD1. The sequenced sample was unstimulated CD8+ T cells sorted from spleen or lymph node cells, obtained before intestinal transplant. This sequence originates from a human donor who received an intestinal transplant. CDR3 sequence reads: CASSFRGGQGTGELFF. DNA of the CDR3: TGCGCCAGCAGCTTTCGTGGGGGACAGGGAACAGGGGAGCTGTTTTTT.